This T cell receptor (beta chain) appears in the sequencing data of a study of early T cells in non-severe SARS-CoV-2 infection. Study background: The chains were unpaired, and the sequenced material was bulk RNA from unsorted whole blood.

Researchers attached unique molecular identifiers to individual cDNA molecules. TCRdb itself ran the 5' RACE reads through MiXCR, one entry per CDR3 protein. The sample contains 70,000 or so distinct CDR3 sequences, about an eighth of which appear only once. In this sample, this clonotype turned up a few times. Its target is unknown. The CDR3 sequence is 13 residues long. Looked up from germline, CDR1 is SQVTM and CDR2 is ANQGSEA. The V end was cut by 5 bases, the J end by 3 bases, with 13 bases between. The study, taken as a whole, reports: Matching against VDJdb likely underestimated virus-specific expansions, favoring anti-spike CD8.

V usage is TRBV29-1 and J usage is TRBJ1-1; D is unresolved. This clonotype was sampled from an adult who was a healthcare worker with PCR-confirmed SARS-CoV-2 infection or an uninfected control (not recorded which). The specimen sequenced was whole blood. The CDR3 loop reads CSVSLQAYTEAFF. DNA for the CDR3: TGCAGCGTTAGCCTGCAGGCGTACACTGAAGCTTTCTTT.